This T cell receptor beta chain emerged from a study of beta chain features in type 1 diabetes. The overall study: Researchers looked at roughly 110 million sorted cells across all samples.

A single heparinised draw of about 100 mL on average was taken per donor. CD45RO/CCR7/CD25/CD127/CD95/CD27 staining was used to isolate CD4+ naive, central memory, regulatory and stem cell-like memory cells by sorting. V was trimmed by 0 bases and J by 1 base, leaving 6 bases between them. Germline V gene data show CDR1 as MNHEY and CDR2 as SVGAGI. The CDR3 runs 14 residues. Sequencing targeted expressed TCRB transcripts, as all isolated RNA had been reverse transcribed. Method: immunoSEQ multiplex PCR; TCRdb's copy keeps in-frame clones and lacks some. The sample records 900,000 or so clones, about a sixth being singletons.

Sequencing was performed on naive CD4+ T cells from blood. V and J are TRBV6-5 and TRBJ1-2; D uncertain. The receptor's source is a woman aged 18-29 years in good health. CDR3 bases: TGTGCCAGCAGTTACTCGCACGGTAACTATGGCTACACCTTC. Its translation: CASSYSHGNYGYTF.